One sample yielded the 15 T cell receptor beta chains listed below, sequenced in a study of T cells after yellow fever vaccination. TCRdb recomputed calls from the 5' RACE reads with MiXCR, one row per CDR3 protein. The sample lists roughly 250,000 distinct CDR3 sequences, over 10% occurring once. The material sequenced was CD4+ T cells sorted from PBMCs, taken 45 days after the yellow fever booster vaccination. Receptors originate from a man under 40 who received the YFV17D yellow fever vaccine.

This clonotype was seen a single time. The CDR3 bases are TGTGCCAGCAGCCTCATCACAGATACGCAGTATTTT. Encoded protein: CASSLITDTQYF. The V and J genes are TRBV7-9 and TRBJ2-3, with D hard to call. Germline-derived CDR1 and CDR2 are SEHNR and FQNEAQ (reference sequence). The CDR3 has 12 amino acids. V dropped 5 bases and J dropped 2 bases, with 5 bases sitting between them. Complete variable domain (other parts from reference TRBV7-9 and TRBJ2-3): DTGVSQNPRHKITKRGQNVTFRCDPISEHNRLYWYRQTLGQGPEFLTYFQNEAQLEKSRLLSDRFSAERPKGSFSTLEIQRTEQGDSAMYLCASSLITDTQYFGPGTRLTVL.

The sample holds a few counts of this clonotype. J is TRBJ2-7 and V is TRBV12-3 or TRBV12-4; no clear D. Trimming left V 8 bases short and J 3 bases short, with 17 bases between. This CDR3 spans 14 amino acids. The CDR3 loop is CASSLPNRFYEQYF. The CDR3, as DNA: TGTGCCAGCTCCCTACCGAATAGATTCTACGAGCAGTACTTC.

This clonotype was picked up many times. This chain links TRBV12-3 or TRBV12-4 with TRBJ2-3; D is unclear. The CDR3 length is 14 residues. Trimming removed 3 bases at V and 0 bases at J, with 7 bases between. The CDR3 region has the DNA TGTGCCAGCAGTTTCGGAACTAGCACAGATACGCAGTATTTT. The encoded protein is CASSFGTSTDTQYF.

V gene TRBV24-1 combines with J gene TRBJ2-1, with D possibly being TRBD2 (6 bases). V gave up 5 bases and J gave up 6 bases, with 10 bases separating them. The CDR3 totals 13 residues. Germline assignment: CDR1 KGHDR and CDR2 SFDVKD. CDR3 nucleotide sequence: TGTGCCACCAGTGGTCCCGGGGGCAATGAGCAGTTCTTC. Translating gives CATSGPGGNEQFF.

This clonotype was detected only a few times. This sequence joins TRBV30 and TRBJ1-1; no firm D call. In germline, CDR1 is GTSNPN, CDR2 SVGIG (reference sequence). Trimming took 0 bases from V and 6 from J, leaving 11 bases between them. This CDR3 is built from 13 residues. CDR3 DNA: TGTGCCTGGAGTGTACCGAAACCTCCTGAAGCTTTCTTT. Its translation: CAWSVPKPPEAFF.

In the case of this clonotype: A read error may account for a junction end that differs from germline. CDR3: CASRYSGQGVSYEQYF. Here the CDR3 DNA reads TGTGCCAGCAGGTACTCTGGACAGGGGGTGTCCTACGAGCAGTACTTC. The chain combines TRBV6-5 with TRBJ2-7; the match to TRBD1 covers 10 bases. This CDR3 is built from 16 residues. Germline CDR1 MNHEY, CDR2 SVGAGI.

The chain joins TRBV10-1 to TRBJ2-5, with 14 bases matching TRBD2. There are 18 residues in the CDR3. Looked up from germline, CDR1 is WNHNN and CDR2 is SYGVQD (reference sequence). Trimming at V came to 0 bases and at J to 5 bases, leaving 8 bases not matched to a gene. CDR3 DNA: TGCGCCAGCAGTGAGTCTATCGGACTAGCGGGAGGCGGGGAGACCCAGTACTTC. It codes for CASSESIGLAGGGETQYF.

In this sample, this clonotype turned up a few times. The V gene is TRBV20-1, the J gene TRBJ2-3; no definite D call. The CDR3 has 13 amino acids. V lost 6 bases to trimming and J lost 0 bases, with 10 bases between them. Germline V gene sequence: CDR1 DFQATT, CDR2 SNEGSKA (reference sequence). CDR3 in DNA: TGCAGTGCAATTAGACCTAGCACAGATACGCAGTATTTT. Residues: CSAIRPSTDTQYF.

V is TRBV15 and J is TRBJ2-7, with D unresolved. V shed 1 base and J shed 5 bases, with 15 bases lying between them. This CDR3 spans 15 amino acids. CDR1 and CDR2 from the germline V gene are LNHNV and YYDKDF (reference sequence). CDR3 region: CATSRARGQPHEQYF. The CDR3 DNA is TGTGCCACCAGCAGAGCCCGTGGGCAACCCCACGAGCAGTACTTC.

There are a few counts of this clonotype. The chain couples TRBV6-7 to TRBJ2-1; 15 bases line up with TRBD2. TRBV6-7 is given ORF status, its function remaining uncertain. The CDR3 consists of 19 residues. Trimming removed 2 bases from V and 1 base from J; junction bases left unmatched: 6. CDR3 amino acids: CASSYPGTSGRKSYNEQFF. The CDR3 bases are TGTGCCAGCAGTTACCCCGGGACTAGCGGGAGGAAATCCTACAATGAGCAGTTCTTC.

This clonotype was picked up a small number of times. CDR3 DNA sequence: TGTGCCAGCAGCTTAGCTGGAGGGTCTTACCACGAGCAGTACTTC. Its translation is CASSLAGGSYHEQYF. V and J are TRBV7-2 and TRBJ2-7; D is perhaps TRBD2 (6 bases). This CDR3 has 15 residues. With 0 bases removed from V and 5 bases from J, the gap between germline ends came to 14 bases. Per germline, CDR1 SGHTA and CDR2 FQGNSA.

This clonotype was observed a handful of times. The chain couples TRBV7-6 to TRBJ2-1, with 13 bases lining up with TRBD2. The CDR3 contains 17 residues. J lost 9 bases, V lost 5 bases, and 13 bases had no gene match. Germline V gene data show CDR1 as SGHVS and CDR2 as FNYEAQ. Here the CDR3 DNA reads TGTGCCAGCAGCCGCACACCCGGACTAGCGGGAGTTCCTGAGCAGTTCTTC. As protein: CASSRTPGLAGVPEQFF.

This clonotype has only a few counts. The rearrangement joins TRBV12-3 or TRBV12-4 to TRBJ1-2, with TRBD1 identical over 10 bases. The CDR3 length is 16 residues. Unmatched junction bases numbered 11, after V lost 5 bases and J lost 5 bases. CDR3 in DNA: TGTGCCAGCAGTCTCACCCCCGGGACAGGGGTATATGGCTACACCTTC. This codes for CASSLTPGTGVYGYTF.

This clonotype was counted only a few times. The genes are TRBV7-2 and TRBJ2-2; D gene unclear. The CDR3 contains 14 residues. Germline loops: CDR1 SGHTA, CDR2 FQGNSA. V lost 5 bases, J lost 7 bases, and 14 bases lay in between. The chain's CDR3 is CASSPRILRGELFF. CDR3 bases: TGTGCCAGCAGCCCCCGTATTCTCCGCGGGGAGCTGTTTTTT.

This clonotype was seen a few times. The rearrangement links TRBV7-9 to TRBJ2-1; 9 nucleotides agree with TRBD2. The germline V gene has CDR1 SEHNR and CDR2 FQNEAQ (reference sequence). The CDR3 totals 16 residues. The V and J ends lost 4 bases and 8 bases, in that order; junction bases with no gene match: 12. CDR3 residues: CASSSTFGGRVDEQFF. The CDR3 bases are TGTGCCAGCAGCTCGACCTTCGGCGGGAGGGTTGATGAGCAGTTCTTC.